The 32 T cell receptor beta chains given below trace back to one sample, sequenced in a study of cytotoxic CD8 clonotypes in ibrutinib-treated CLL. Profiled with immunoSEQ multiplex PCR; TCRdb holds only in-frame clones, not every one. The sample yields 250,000 or so clones, roughly 70% seen once. Specimen: PBMCs, collected after 24 months of ibrutinib treatment. The source is a human donor with chronic lymphocytic leukemia.

In DNA, the CDR3 is TGTGCCAGCTCCTTTGGGACACTGAATGAAAAACTGTTTTTT. Its translation is CASSFGTLNEKLFF. This chain uses TRBV18 with TRBJ1-4; possible D gene TRBD1, 6 bases. The V end lost 6 bases, the J end lost 5 bases, and 13 bases lay between the germline ends. Germline CDR1 KGHSH, CDR2 LQKENI. The CDR3 spans 14 residues.

This chain joins TRBV5-6 and TRBJ2-6; D is unclear. V lost 2 bases and J lost 4, with 4 bases in between. CDR3 size: 13 residues. Per the germline V gene, CDR1 is SGHDT and CDR2 is YYEEEE. Here the CDR3 DNA reads TGTGCCAGCAGCTTTGCCGGGGCCAACGTCCTGACTTTC. Amino acids: CASSFAGANVLTF.

This clone showed up just a few times. The J gene is TRBJ1-1, the V gene TRBV6-1; D ambiguous. Trimming removed 4 bases from V and 5 bases from J, with 8 bases in between. The CDR3 has 12 amino acids. Per the germline V gene, CDR1 is MNHNS and CDR2 is SASEGT. Here the CDR3 reads CASSGGWTEAFF. CDR3 in DNA: TGTGCCAGCAGTGGAGGGTGGACTGAAGCTTTCTTT.

The chain couples TRBV10-3 to TRBJ1-5; D possibly corresponds to TRBD1 (6 bases). V was shortened by 5 bases and J by 2 bases, with 13 bases between the two germline ends. The CDR3 consists of 15 residues. CDR1 and CDR2 from the germline V gene are ENHRY and SYGVKD. The CDR3 bases are TGTGCCATCAGTAACCAGGGGACGGGCAATCAGCCCCAGCATTTT. Amino acid sequence: CAISNQGTGNQPQHF.

The chain couples TRBV6-5 to TRBJ2-1; 10 bases fit TRBD2. With 8 bases clipped from V and 8 bases from J, the junction kept 6 bases outside the gene matches. The CDR3 has 13 residues. In germline, CDR1 is MNHEY, CDR2 SVGAGI. The CDR3 region has the DNA TGTGCCAGCGGAACTAGCGGGAAGGATGAGCAGTTCTTC. The encoded protein is CASGTSGKDEQFF.

This clone showed up just a few times. This chain joins TRBV2 and TRBJ1-1, with D perhaps matching TRBD1 (5 bases). From germline, CDR1 is SNHLY and CDR2 FYNNEI. This CDR3 region has 13 residues. The V end was cut by 4 bases, the J end by 6 bases, with 12 bases between. This CDR3 is CASSGQRGAEAFF. The CDR3 DNA sequence: TGTGCCAGCAGTGGGCAAAGGGGTGCTGAAGCTTTCTTT. Full variable domain (missing parts from reference TRBV2 and TRBJ1-1): EPEVTQTPSHQVTQMGQEVILRCVPISNHLYFYWYRQILGQKVEFLVSFYNNEISEKSEIFDDQFSVERPDGSNFTLKIRSTKLEDSAMYFCASSGQRGAEAFFGQGTRLTVV.

The chain joins TRBV7-2 to TRBJ2-2, with D maybe TRBD2 (6 bases). The CDR3 length is 14 residues. CDR1 is SGHTA, CDR2 FQGNSA, per germline. Trimming took 7 bases from V and 0 from J, leaving 9 bases between them. The CDR3 DNA sequence: TGTGCCAGCACCGGAGGGCCGAACACCGGGGAGCTGTTTTTT. Its translation: CASTGGPNTGELFF.

There are a few counts of this clone. The chain carries TRBV4-3 and TRBJ1-5; D gene unclear. Trimming cost V 0 bases and J 4 bases, with 7 bases left between them. The CDR3 length is 14 residues. The germline V gene encodes CDR1 LGHNA and CDR2 YSLEER. CDR3 in DNA: TGCGCCAGCAGCCAAGAGCACGGGAATCAGCCCCAGCATTTT. Translating it yields CASSQEHGNQPQHF.

This clone was counted between two and nine times. This chain joins TRBV6-5 and TRBJ2-7, with D possibly matching TRBD1 (6 bases). The CDR3 spans 15 residues. Between the trimmed V and J ends, which lost 0 bases and 5 bases, there was a span of 14 bases. Germline V gives CDR1 MNHEY, CDR2 SVGAGI. The CDR3 DNA is TGTGCCAGCAGTTACTCTCGACAGGCGGCCAACGAGCAGTACTTC. Translation: CASSYSRQAANEQYF.

The rearrangement joins TRBV5-4 to TRBJ1-1, with D possibly TRBD1 on 6 matching bases. Looked up from germline, CDR1 is SGHNT and CDR2 is YYREEE (reference sequence). The ends were cut back, 4 bases at V and 7 bases at J, with 14 bases in the middle. This CDR3 comprises 13 residues. The CDR3 DNA reads as TGTGCCAGCAGCCTGGGGGCACGGAGTGAAGCTTTCTTT. Residues: CASSLGARSEAFF. Full variable domain (remainder filled in from reference TRBV5-4 and TRBJ1-1): ETGVTQSPTHLIKTRGQQVTLRCSSQSGHNTVSWYQQALGQGPQFIFQYYREEENGRGNFPPRFSGLQFPNYSSELNVNALELDDSALYLCASSLGARSEAFFGQGTRLTVV.

This rearrangement joins TRBV4-3 to TRBJ2-3, with D possibly being TRBD1 (6 bases). V lost 0 bases and J 4 bases, leaving 20 bases between the germline ends. The CDR3 sequence is 18 residues long. Per the germline V gene, CDR1 is LGHNA and CDR2 is YSLEER. The CDR3 DNA is TGCGCCAGCAGCCAAGACCCCGTGGGGGCTCCTCTTTCAGATACGCAGTATTTT. It translates to CASSQDPVGAPLSDTQYF.

A single count supports this clone. The rearrangement uses TRBV11-3 and TRBJ2-1; unclear D gene. The CDR3 has 17 residues. The V end was cut by 1 base, the J end by 0 bases, with 13 bases between. Germline-derived CDR1 and CDR2 are SGHNT and YENEEA. The CDR3, as DNA: TGTGCCAGCAGCTTAGCGGGCCCATTGAGCTCCTACAATGAGCAGTTCTTC. This encodes CASSLAGPLSSYNEQFF.

J is TRBJ2-5 and V is TRBV7-2; 7 bases are a match to TRBD2. CDR1 and CDR2 (germline): SGHTA, FQGNSA. J was trimmed by 2 bases and V by 4 bases; bases with no gene match: 13. The CDR3 extends over 17 amino acids. CDR3 sequence: CASSSPGRESWQETQYF. In DNA form, the CDR3 reads TGTGCCAGCAGCTCGCCTGGGCGGGAGTCTTGGCAAGAGACCCAGTACTTC.

This clone showed up just a few times. The chain couples TRBV18 to TRBJ1-4; D ambiguous. Germline CDR1 reads KGHSH; CDR2 reads LQKENI. The length of the CDR3 is 12 residues. V shed 6 bases and J shed 7 bases, with 9 bases lying between them. CDR3 region: CASSVVGEKLFF. In DNA, the CDR3 is TGTGCCAGCTCTGTTGTGGGTGAAAAACTGTTTTTT. The full variable domain, its missing parts supplied by reference TRBV18 and TRBJ1-4, is NAGVMQNPRHLVRRRGQEARLRCSPMKGHSHVYWYRQLPEEGLKFMVYLQKENIIDESGMPKERFSAEFPKEGPSILRIQQVVRGDSAAYFCASSVVGEKLFFGSGTQLSVL.

V usage is TRBV19 and J usage is TRBJ2-3, with D possibly being TRBD2 (6 bases). V was pared by 6 bases and J by 4 bases, with 17 bases between. Germline V lookup: CDR1 LNHDA, CDR2 SQIVND (reference sequence). The CDR3 has 15 residues. This chain's CDR3 is CASSRDLGFPDTQYF. The CDR3 region has the DNA TGTGCCAGTAGCCGGGACTTAGGGTTCCCAGATACGCAGTATTTT.

CDR3 loop: CASSDAGVYNEQFF. The CDR3 DNA sequence: TGTGCCAGTAGTGACGCGGGAGTGTACAATGAGCAGTTCTTC. The chain recombines TRBV19 with TRBJ2-1; TRBD2 matches at 7 bases. The junction had 5 bases not matched to a gene; V was cut back by 5 bases and J by 4 bases. The CDR3 is 14 residues long. From germline, CDR1 is LNHDA and CDR2 SQIVND (reference sequence).

The V and J genes are TRBV5-4 and TRBJ2-3; perhaps D is TRBD1 or TRBD2 (5 bases each). The V end lost 0 bases, the J end lost 4 bases, and 15 bases lay between the germline ends. The CDR3 sequence is 16 residues long. Germline values: CDR1 SGHNT, CDR2 YYREEE (reference sequence). The CDR3 sequence: CASSLADRRGADTQYF. The DNA for the CDR3 is TGTGCCAGCAGCTTGGCCGACCGACGGGGCGCAGATACGCAGTATTTT.

The chain uses TRBV2 and TRBJ2-7; 7 bases align to TRBD2. Germline V gives CDR1 SNHLY, CDR2 FYNNEI. With V trimmed by 5 bases and J by 2 bases, 6 bases remained unmatched. CDR3 length equals 14 residues. This CDR3 is CASSRRERPYEQYF. In DNA form, the CDR3 reads TGTGCCAGCAGTAGGCGGGAGCGCCCCTACGAGCAGTACTTC.

CDR3 protein: CASSAPRDANEKLFF. CDR3 DNA: TGTGCCAGCAGTGCCCCCAGGGACGCTAATGAAAAACTGTTTTTT. V gene TRBV28 combines with J gene TRBJ1-4, with D possibly being TRBD1 (5 bases). The CDR3 covers 15 residues. Trimming took off 5 bases at V and 3 bases at J, with 13 bases between the two ends. Germline loops: CDR1 MDHEN, CDR2 SYDVKM.

This clone was seen a few times. The chain links TRBV7-6 to TRBJ1-3; no definite D call. Trimming cost V 2 bases and J 2 bases, with 1 base left between them. The germline V gene has CDR1 SGHVS and CDR2 FNYEAQ. The CDR3 has 12 residues. Here the CDR3 DNA reads TGTGCCAGCAGCTTACCTGGAAACACCATATATTTT. This codes for CASSLPGNTIYF.

The chain recombines TRBV6-6 with TRBJ1-5, with D possibly matching TRBD1 (5 bases). Trimming shortened V by 6 bases and J by 1 base, and 16 bases separated the two germline ends. Germline CDR1 is MNHNY and CDR2 is SVGAGI (reference sequence). This CDR3 contains 16 residues. Here the CDR3 reads CASSLGIGESNQPQHF. DNA of the CDR3: TGTGCCAGCAGCCTAGGGATAGGGGAGAGCAATCAGCCCCAGCATTTT.

The chain carries TRBV2 and TRBJ2-3, with D perhaps being TRBD1 or TRBD2 (5 bases each). CDR1 SNHLY and CDR2 FYNNEI come from the germline V gene. The CDR3 consists of 13 residues. V was shortened by 5 bases and J by 6 bases, with 12 bases between the two germline ends. DNA of the CDR3: TGTGCCAGCAGTCAGGGAGTATCTGATACGCAGTATTTT. Translation gives CASSQGVSDTQYF.

This clone was counted a few times. J is TRBJ1-3 and V is TRBV25-1, with D tentatively TRBD1 (5 bases). This CDR3 has 14 residues. Germline values: CDR1 MGHDK, CDR2 SYGVNS. The V gene lost 6 bases and the J gene lost 1 base, with 10 bases spanning the gap. DNA for the CDR3: TGTGCCAGCAGCTACTCAGGGTCTGGAAACACCATATATTTT. It is translated as CASSYSGSGNTIYF.

V and J are TRBV6-6 and TRBJ2-3; possible D gene TRBD1, 5 bases. This CDR3 contains 12 residues. The V gene lost 7 bases and the J gene lost 6 bases, with 11 bases spanning the gap. Germline V lookup: CDR1 MNHNY, CDR2 SVGAGI (reference sequence). The CDR3 protein is CASKGVYDTQYF. The CDR3 region has the DNA TGTGCCAGCAAAGGGGTGTACGATACGCAGTATTTT.

This chain links TRBV11-1 with TRBJ2-3; D perhaps matches TRBD2 (5 bases). Deletions cut 4 bases from V and 3 bases from J, with 11 bases between. This CDR3 is 14 amino acids long. Germline assignment: CDR1 SGHAT and CDR2 FQDESV (reference sequence). The CDR3, as DNA: TGTGCCAGCAGCTCAGTGGGAGTAACAGATACGCAGTATTTT. This gives the protein CASSSVGVTDTQYF.

This clone was observed a few times. The rearrangement links TRBV25-1 to TRBJ2-4, with a tentative D call TRBD1 (5 bases). CDR3 length equals 11 residues. The V end was cut by 6 bases, the J end by 6 bases, with 6 bases between. Looked up from germline, CDR1 is MGHDK and CDR2 is SYGVNS. The CDR3 region is CASRDRNIQYF. CDR3 nucleotides: TGTGCCAGCAGAGACAGAAACATTCAGTACTTC.

The chain links TRBV27 to TRBJ2-3; D is uncertain. V dropped 9 bases and J dropped 6 bases, with 16 bases sitting between them. Germline CDR1 MNHEY, CDR2 SMNVEV (reference sequence). The CDR3 loop spans 13 amino acids. The chain's CDR3 is CARSPPTKDTQYF. The CDR3 DNA is TGTGCCAGATCTCCCCCCACAAAGGATACGCAGTATTTT.

The chain carries TRBV29-1 and TRBJ1-1; D ambiguous. The germline CDR1 and CDR2 sequences are SQVTM and ANQGSEA. V lost 3 bases, J lost 0 bases, and 2 bases lay in between. This CDR3 has 11 amino acids. The CDR3 region has the DNA TGCAGCGTTGAGGTGAACACTGAAGCTTTCTTT. Encoded protein: CSVEVNTEAFF.

The chain carries TRBV9 and TRBJ2-4, with 10 bases aligning to TRBD1. V lost 4 bases and J lost 4; bases outside the gene matches: 8. The CDR3 is 16 amino acids. Germline CDR1 reads SGDLS; CDR2 reads YYNGEE. The CDR3: CASSPIPGQGKNIQYF. The CDR3 nucleotides are TGTGCCAGCAGCCCTATCCCGGGACAGGGGAAAAACATTCAGTACTTC.

The rearrangement links TRBV6-5 to TRBJ2-1; D unclear. The V end was cut by 2 bases, the J end by 10 bases, with 18 bases between. Germline V gene lookup returns CDR1 MNHEY and CDR2 SVGAGI. This CDR3 region has 15 residues. DNA for the CDR3: TGTGCCAGCAGTTACGAGATAGGCTCGAATGGGGAGCAGTTCTTC. This translates into CASSYEIGSNGEQFF.

The rearrangement joins TRBV27 to TRBJ1-5; 7 nucleotides line up with TRBD1. Trimming took 5 bases from V and 7 from J; bases not matched to a gene: 5. There are 13 residues in the CDR3. CDR1 is MNHEY, CDR2 SMNVEV, per germline (reference sequence). The CDR3 nucleotides are TGTGCCAGCAGTATGACAGGGAGACAGCCCCAGCATTTT. It translates to CASSMTGRQPQHF.

The genes are TRBV6-9 and TRBJ2-7, with 12 bases matching TRBD2. Germline values: CDR1 MNHGY, CDR2 SVAAGI. This CDR3 region has 15 residues. Trimming at V came to 6 bases and at J to 2 bases, leaving 5 bases not matched to a gene. The CDR3 is CASSRLAGAAYEQYF. CDR3 DNA sequence: TGTGCCAGCAGCCGACTAGCGGGAGCCGCCTACGAGCAGTACTTC.